The 16 T cell receptor beta chains below all came from one sample that was sequenced in a study of cytomegalovirus exposure and HLA in healthy donors (dated by TCRdb to 2016 to 2017). Receptors were amplified or captured by the immunoSEQ multiplex PCR assay. For the multiplex PCR, a mixture combining 60 forward primers for TCR Vbeta segments and 13 reverse primers for TCR Jbeta segments was used. Not all clones reach the TCRdb copy of this immuneACCESS table, which keeps in-frame sequences only. Checked studies attribute under half of the gap to unresolved V genes and leave the rest unexplained. The sample table records roughly 200,000 clones; around 83% of these occur just once. The top ten hold approximately 1.8% of the sample. Sequences were obtained from PBMCs. Source of these receptors: a man aged 35 to 55 in good health and CMV-seropositive.

The J gene is TRBJ2-3, the V gene TRBV29-1, with D perhaps TRBD2 (6 bases). CDR1 is SQVTM, CDR2 ANQGSEA, per germline. This CDR3 is 11 amino acids long. The V and J ends lost 2 bases and 13 bases respectively, with 13 bases between them. The CDR3: CSVEFGDSKYF. CDR3 nucleotides: TGCAGCGTTGAATTTGGGGACTCAAAGTATTTT.

V is TRBV7-2 and J is TRBJ2-5; perhaps TRBD2 as D (5 bases). CDR3 length: 14 residues. Trimming took 1 base from V and 5 from J, leaving 11 bases between them. CDR1 and CDR2 from the germline V gene are SGHTA and FQGNSA. CDR3 bases: TGTGCCAGCAGCTTAGGATCTAGCCGGGAGACCCAGTACTTC. Translated, it gives CASSLGSSRETQYF.

The J gene is TRBJ2-7, the V gene TRBV6-5; 7 positions match TRBD1. With V trimmed by 5 bases and J by 7 bases, 11 bases remained unmatched. CDR1 is MNHEY, CDR2 SVGAGI, per germline. The CDR3 extends over 14 amino acids. Written as DNA, the CDR3 is TGTGCCAGCAGTAACAGGGGAATCCGGGGAGAGCAGTACTTC. Protein: CASSNRGIRGEQYF.

V and J are TRBV5-1 and TRBJ1-2; D ambiguous. V lost 0 bases and J lost 0, with 3 bases in between. This CDR3 is built from 13 residues. CDR1 is SGHRS, CDR2 YFSETQ, per germline. DNA for the CDR3: TGCGCCAGCAGCTTGGCAGCTAACTATGGCTACACCTTC. This sequence encodes CASSLAANYGYTF.

The V and J genes are TRBV18 and TRBJ1-1, with 7 positions matching TRBD1. V lost 2 bases, J lost 0 bases, and 9 bases stayed unmatched. Germline assignment: CDR1 KGHSH and CDR2 LQKENI. The CDR3 has 17 amino acids. As DNA, the CDR3 is TGTGCCAGCTCACCAGACCCGACAGGGCCGATGAACACTGAAGCTTTCTTT. It yields the protein CASSPDPTGPMNTEAFF.

This clone has just a few counts. The CDR3 protein is CASRSHTGGRAYEQYF. CDR3 DNA sequence: TGTGCCAGCAGAAGCCATACAGGGGGCAGAGCCTACGAGCAGTACTTC. J is TRBJ2-7 and V is TRBV2; 9 positions match TRBD1. The V gene's germline CDR1 is SNHLY and CDR2 FYNNEI. This CDR3 comprises 16 residues. The ends lost 6 bases at V and 2 bases at J; junction bases unmatched: 11.

The rearrangement links TRBV18 to TRBJ2-1; 11 nucleotides line up with TRBD2. The germline V gene has CDR1 KGHSH and CDR2 LQKENI. J lost 14 bases, V lost 0 bases, and 6 bases had no gene match. This CDR3 region has 14 residues. CDR3 DNA sequence: TGTGCCAGCTCACCACCCTCTAGCGGGAGGAAGGAGTTCTTC. As protein: CASSPPSSGRKEFF.

V and J are TRBV5-1 and TRBJ2-1; 13 bases line up with TRBD2. J was trimmed by 15 bases and V by 4 bases; bases with no gene match: 13. There are 15 residues in the CDR3. From germline, CDR1 is SGHRS and CDR2 YFSETQ. The CDR3 nucleotides read TGCGCCAGCAGCCCGGCTGGACTAGCGGGAGTTGGGTTGTTCTTC. Amino acids: CASSPAGLAGVGLFF. The entire variable domain, with the rest obtained from reference TRBV5-1 and TRBJ2-1, is as follows: KAGVTQTPRYLIKTRGQQVTLSCSPISGHRSVSWYQQTPGQGLQFLFEYFSETQRNKGNFPGRFSGRQFSNSRSEMNVSTLELGDSALYLCASSPAGLAGVGLFFGPGTRLTVL.

The V call is TRBV2, the J call TRBJ2-7; no reliable D call. V was pared by 4 bases and J by 1 base, with 5 bases between. CDR1 is SNHLY, CDR2 FYNNEI, per germline. The CDR3 is 12 amino acids. The CDR3 sequence is CASSAVSYEQYF. DNA of the CDR3: TGTGCCAGCAGTGCGGTTTCCTACGAGCAGTACTTC.

The rearrangement links TRBV6-6 to TRBJ2-7, with TRBD2 matching 8 bases. V gave up 6 bases and J gave up 6 bases; unmatched junction bases: 16. Germline loops: CDR1 MNHNY, CDR2 SVGAGI (reference sequence). The CDR3 extends over 16 amino acids. The CDR3 region has the DNA TGTGCCAGCAGCCGGATCTCGGGAGGGCCCAAACCCGAGCAGTACTTC. It specifies CASSRISGGPKPEQYF.

The V and J genes are TRBV6-8 and TRBJ2-1; 8 nucleotides match TRBD2. The CDR3 has 11 amino acids. Germline V lookup: CDR1 MNHGY, CDR2 SAAAGT. V lost 9 bases and J lost 10; bases outside the gene matches: 5. CDR3 region: CARAGVKEQFF. In nucleotides, the CDR3 is TGTGCCAGAGCGGGAGTCAAAGAGCAGTTCTTC.

This chain links TRBV5-6 with TRBJ1-2; D unclear. Between the trimmed V and J ends, which lost 4 bases and 7 bases, there was a span of 14 bases. This CDR3 comprises 13 residues. In germline, CDR1 is SGHDT, CDR2 YYEEEE. CDR3 sequence reads: CASSLIRESGYTF. In DNA form, the CDR3 reads TGTGCCAGCAGCCTGATAAGGGAGTCTGGCTACACCTTC.

The V and J genes are TRBV29-1 and TRBJ2-1, with 8 bases matching TRBD1. V lost 3 bases to trimming and J lost 7 bases; unmatched junction nucleotides: 5. Germline values: CDR1 SQVTM, CDR2 ANQGSEA. CDR3 length equals 13 residues. CDR3 region: CSVEGRGQNEQFF. CDR3 sequence (DNA): TGCAGCGTTGAGGGCAGGGGGCAAAATGAGCAGTTCTTC.

The rearrangement uses TRBV27 and TRBJ2-3, with 9 nucleotides matching TRBD1. The ends lost 5 bases at V and 4 bases at J; junction bases unmatched: 4. The V gene's germline CDR1 is MNHEY and CDR2 SMNVEV (reference sequence). The CDR3 has 14 amino acids. The CDR3 sequence: CASSNRGPPDTQYF. CDR3 DNA: TGTGCCAGCAGTAACAGGGGGCCCCCAGATACGCAGTATTTT.

The genes are TRBV19 and TRBJ2-7; 10 bases agree with TRBD1. CDR3 length: 14 residues. Germline values: CDR1 LNHDA, CDR2 SQIVND (reference sequence). V shed 8 bases and J 6 bases; nucleotides not matched to a gene: 10. Written as DNA, the CDR3 is TGTGCCAGTTCAGTCCCGGGACAGGGGTTCGAGCAGTACTTC. Protein product: CASSVPGQGFEQYF.

V usage is TRBV7-9 and J usage is TRBJ1-6; a possible D gene is TRBD1 (6 bases). CDR3 length: 13 residues. V shed 5 bases and J shed 14 bases, with 16 bases lying between them. Germline assignment: CDR1 SEHNR and CDR2 FQNEAQ (reference sequence). The CDR3 spells CASSPAGVLALHF. The CDR3 nucleotides are TGTGCCAGCAGCCCCGCAGGGGTTCTGGCCCTCCACTTT.